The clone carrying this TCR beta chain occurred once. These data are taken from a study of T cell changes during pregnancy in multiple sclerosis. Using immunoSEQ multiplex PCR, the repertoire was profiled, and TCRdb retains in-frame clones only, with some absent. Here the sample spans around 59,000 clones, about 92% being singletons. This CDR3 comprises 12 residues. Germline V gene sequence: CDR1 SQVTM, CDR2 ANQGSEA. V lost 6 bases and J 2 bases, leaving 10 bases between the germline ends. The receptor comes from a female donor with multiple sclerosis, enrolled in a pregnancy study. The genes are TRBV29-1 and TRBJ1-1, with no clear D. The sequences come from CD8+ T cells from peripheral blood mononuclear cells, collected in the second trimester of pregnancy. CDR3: CSVSRENTEAFF. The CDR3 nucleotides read TGCAGCGTGTCCCGGGAAAACACTGAAGCTTTCTTT.